This entry describes one T cell receptor beta chain. The specificity of this receptor is unknown. Per-base quality was not reported, and no clone a single base away is much larger than it. The sample is drawn from a study of cytomegalovirus exposure and HLA in healthy donors (dated by TCRdb to 2017 to 2019). Regarding the research as a whole: An earlier analysis of around 600 of the donors reported approximately 300 Gb of sequence data and approximately 110 million unique TCR beta sequences from about 180 million T cells. Alongside the repertoire data, information on donor age, sex, ethnicity and CMV serostatus was compiled. Roughly 5 DR-DQ haplotypes were treated as single units for association and clustering because of strong linkage in the cohort. Besides the first cohort of some 670 subjects, a separate validation cohort made up of 95 to 150 different subjects was used. The T cell repertoires of roughly 660 subjects were profiled by immunosequencing and related to cytomegalovirus serostatus. An early release that covered about 640 HLA-typed donors contained about 300 gigabases of sequencing data and about 84 million unique TCR sequences. Of the roughly 400 genotyped donors, approximately 82% fell in the genetic ancestry cluster associated with self-reported Caucasian donors. To study patterns of TCR occurrence, a later analysis re-analyzed previously published TCR beta repertoires from several hundred donors and added high-resolution HLA genotyping. The study aimed to test whether cataloging public T cell receptors could reveal signatures of past pathogen exposure. An earlier analysis of fewer than 700 of the donors applied high-throughput TCR beta sequencing to assess whether each TCR beta V gene segment acted as functional or pseudogenic. HLA typing included class I and class II loci at four-digit resolution. Typing coverage varied by locus: roughly 629-630 donors for A, B, C, DRB1 and DQB1; roughly 560 for DQA1; about 590 for DPA1; around 450 for DPB1. To predict cytomegalovirus infection status, the study combined high-throughput TCR immunosequencing, statistical association of individual TCRs with disease status, and machine learning. Among 398 genotyped donors of the cohort, an average of around 240,000 unique TCR beta nucleotide sequences were sequenced per donor, roughly 20% of them non-productive. Rather than using new phenotypic data, the later analysis identified candidate immune exposures from TCR beta sequences and from how often those sequences occurred across donors. Every discovery cohort repertoire had been produced on one sequencing platform. A later genetic analysis used genome-wide SNP genotypes for about 55% of the 666 donors, treating that subset as a discovery cohort. Overall study outcomes, separate from this receptor: Cytomegalovirus status was reported to be diagnosed by the classifier with high specificity and sensitivity in both the original and validation cohorts. Most TCR sequences were observed very rarely across donors, whereas some public TCRs were present in many individuals. This cohort had only TCR beta chains sequenced, and the lack of alpha or paired-chain data limited which features could be detected. Three of the identified cytomegalovirus-associated TCR beta chains were confirmed in vitro to be specific for cytomegalovirus antigens. Most CMV-associated TCR beta chains appeared to be HLA-restricted in a later analysis, and the HLA associations seemed to be driven largely by CMV exposure. The sequencing pipeline was judged likely to have produced a cluster of highly shared sequence variants as a technical artifact. In the study, 150 to 200 TCR beta chains were listed as associated with cytomegalovirus. V-gene and J-gene trimming of TCR beta chains was associated with a missense DCLRE1C variant in a later genetic analysis, and the association was replicated in an independent cohort. When HLA alleles, especially DR and DQ, strongly co-occurred, TCR associations were difficult to assign to individual alleles. Immune exposure information for the cohort was limited to CMV serostatus. Some 15 rarely observed V segments, including chromosome 9 orphons, were excluded from the earlier analysis of a few hundred of the donors because counts were too low. Broadly in line with IMGT annotations, most TCR beta V segments showed up in productive rearrangements about 87% or about 30% of the time in an earlier analysis of 587 of the donors. It was suggested by the authors that the approach could potentially be generalized to other disease states and immunological phenotypes. Some IMGT-functional V segments, including TRBV6-2 and TRBV6-3, could not be told apart with the 87-base-pair reads, so those segments were excluded. Because some donors lacked HLA typing at each locus, the association tests relied only on the typed subset. Roughly uniform sequencing depth across donors was assumed in presence/absence analyses, although this assumption may not hold. At a false discovery rate of 0.05, a later analysis linked about 17,000 TCR beta sequences to specific HLA alleles. Linkage disequilibrium might explain the correlated functional status among segregating V segments, but an unknown experimental factor could not be excluded. In a later analysis, the rate of TCR association differed among HLA loci, with DRB1 alleles having the most associated TCRs and HLA-C alleles having the fewest. In a later analysis, HLA-associated TCR beta chains showed more clonal expansion and lower generation probabilities than non-associated chains that were equally common. In a later analysis, several top co-occurrence clusters were reported to appear linked to parvovirus B19, influenza, CMV and Epstein-Barr virus. Compared with the 666-donor mean, donors in an Asian-associated ancestry cluster had fewer N-insertions in productive TCRs, according to a later genetic analysis. A further reported finding was that TCR beta sequences accurately predicted the HLA-A and HLA-B alleles for most subjects in the first cohort.

The cohort comprised hundreds of healthy bone marrow donors. At the time of sampling, every cohort member was nominally healthy, though immune exposures that went unrecorded were likely present. The donor was CMV seronegative and belonged to the group of 352 seronegative cohort members. Each donor provided a peripheral blood sample, and peripheral blood mononuclear cells were used for TCR beta sequencing. The Qiagen DNeasy Blood Extraction Kit was used to extract genomic DNA from the blood cell samples. Receptor amplification or capture employed the immunoSEQ multiplex PCR assay. For the multiplex PCR, a mixture combining 60 forward primers for TCR Vbeta segments and 13 reverse primers for TCR Jbeta segments was used. The CDR3 region of rearranged TCR beta genes was amplified from genomic DNA by a multiplex PCR assay. On the Illumina HiSeq System, the amplified TCR beta libraries were sequenced as 87-base-pair reads. In the source study's methods: Across the 600 to 700 repertoires, a later analysis counted tens of millions of unique TCR beta chains, 9.5 million to 12 million of which were shared by at least two donors. Raw reads were error-corrected and collapsed into unique sequences by a nearest-neighbor algorithm in which closely related sequences were merged to remove PCR and sequencing errors. To assign V, D and J gene segments, CDR3 sequences were aligned to IMGT reference sequences. For a sequence to be retained, a match of at least six nucleotides was required to both a V gene segment and a J gene segment. Rearrangements were classified as productive when the CDR3 lacked stop codons and remained in frame with V and J, and all other rearrangements were classified as non-productive. Following IMGT convention, CDR3 was defined as the stretch from the second conserved V-encoded cysteine to the conserved J-encoded phenylalanine. The earlier analysis of a few hundred of the donors excluded any sequence lacking an unambiguous match to a single V gene segment. In an earlier analysis of about 590 of the donors, a V segment was called functional when productive rearrangements were above 56.7%, and segregating when the standard deviation between donors exceeded 5%. A statistical classification framework was built to diagnose cytomegalovirus status from the catalog of TCR beta chain sequences. A later analysis assigned V and J genes by comparing TCR nucleotide sequences with IMGT/GENE-DB human TR gene sequences. In a later analysis, CDR3 sequences and most-parsimonious VDJ recombination scenarios were assigned using the TCRdist pipeline. In a later analysis, every TCR beta chain was defined by the combination of its CDR3 amino acid sequence and its V-gene family, and reads without a unique V-gene family were dropped. To address suspected cross-contamination and a sequencing artifact, a later analysis removed approximately 600 highly shared, low-generation-probability nucleotide sequences. In a later analysis, a clonal expansion index for each public chain was calculated from normalized within-repertoire ranks of inferred template counts. In a later analysis, generation probabilities were computed with a VDJ recombination model fitted to out-of-frame rearrangements, and the resulting probabilities were checked against IGoR. A later analysis scored TCR-TCR, TCR-HLA and TCR-CMV co-occurrence with hypergeometric tests, applying a repertoire-size bias correction to TCR pairs. A later analysis estimated false discovery rates by permuting HLA or CMV assignments 20 times. In a later analysis, co-occurring TCRs were grouped using DBSCAN, and TCRdist sequence similarity was added for clustering within HLA-allele-positive subsets. For co-occurrence clustering, repertoires with fewer than 30,000 or more than 120,000 public chains were excluded, along with four or five repertoires with anomalous nucleotide sharing. TCRdb carries this immuneACCESS record with in-frame sequences only. Its versions omit some clonotypes, under half of them owing to an unresolved V gene in the studies checked, with the rest unexplained. V and J calls and clone size are those listed in that table; D and trimming were worked out from the DNA. The sample yields more than 95,000 clones; almost 70% were counted once. More than 2.5% of the sample belongs to the ten largest clones.

From the germline V gene (reference sequence), CDR1 is SGHNT and CDR2 is YYREEE. The CDR3 sequence holds 13 residues, the cysteine and phenylalanine included. CDR3 DNA is the only sequence kept; it has 39 bases, read in frame from the first base. A distance of 5 bases separates the germline ends of V and J, which lose 0 bases and 1 base respectively. The TCR was taken from a man aged 25-45 years in good health and CMV-seronegative. The specimen was PBMCs. Recombination linked TRBV5-4 to TRBJ2-7; there is no confident call for the D gene. The nucleotides are TGTGCCAGCAGCTTGGTCGGTTCCTACGAGCAGTACTTC. The encoded protein is CASSLVGSYEQYF.